The present T cell receptor (beta chain) was sequenced within a study of blood T cell repertoires in COVID-19. Study-level background: The samples span acute and convalescent COVID-19 from the United States, Italy and Spain. PBMCs, B-cell-depleted T cells, or T cells were the source of the cDNA or gDNA that made up the material.

The J segment lost 1 base and the V segment lost 3 bases, leaving 3 bases of the junction unmatched. The CDR3 consists of 15 residues. Germline assignment: CDR1 MDHEN and CDR2 SYDVKM. Authors' analysis steps: For nucleated cells, counts were estimated from reference gene primer amplification. The assay was immunoSEQ multiplex PCR, and TCRdb's table has in-frame clones only and misses some. That table is the source of V, J and clone size, and D and trimming were worked out from the DNA. This table holds 200,000 or so clones, around four fifths found once. The clonotype was recovered from a human donor with acute or convalescent COVID-19. The donor label of this sample is uncertain. The V gene is TRBV28, the J gene TRBJ2-3; 8 nucleotides line up with TRBD1. Source material: peripheral blood. The CDR3: CASSFTGGGTDTQYF. CDR3 DNA: TGTGCCAGCAGTTTTACAGGGGGAGGCACAGATACGCAGTATTTT.